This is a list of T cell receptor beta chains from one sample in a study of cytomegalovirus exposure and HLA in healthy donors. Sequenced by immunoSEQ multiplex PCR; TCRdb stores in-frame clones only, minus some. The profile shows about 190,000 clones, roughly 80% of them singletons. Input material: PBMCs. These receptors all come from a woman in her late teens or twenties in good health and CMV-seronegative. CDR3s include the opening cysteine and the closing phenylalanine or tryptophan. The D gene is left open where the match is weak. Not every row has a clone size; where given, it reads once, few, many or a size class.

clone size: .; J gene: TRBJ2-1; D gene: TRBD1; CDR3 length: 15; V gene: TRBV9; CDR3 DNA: TGTGCCAGCAGCCCACAGGGGACAGGGAACAATGAGCAGTTCTTC; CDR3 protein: CASSPQGTGNNEQFF
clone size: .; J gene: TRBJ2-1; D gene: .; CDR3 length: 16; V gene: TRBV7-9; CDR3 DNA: TGTGCCAGCAGCTACCTACTAACAGGGCTGGGCAATGAGCAGTTCTTC; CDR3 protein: CASSYLLTGLGNEQFF
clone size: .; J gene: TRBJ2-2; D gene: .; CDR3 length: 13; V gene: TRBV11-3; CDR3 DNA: TGTGCCAGCAGCTTAGACGGCACCGGGGAGCTGTTTTTT; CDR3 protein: CASSLDGTGELFF
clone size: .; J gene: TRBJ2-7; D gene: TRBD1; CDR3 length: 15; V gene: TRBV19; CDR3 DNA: TGTGCCAGTAGTAGCGGGACAGGGGGTCACCACGAGCAGTACTTC; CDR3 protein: CASSSGTGGHHEQYF
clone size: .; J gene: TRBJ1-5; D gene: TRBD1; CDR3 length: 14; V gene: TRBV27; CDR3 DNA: TGTGCCAGCAGTGAGCAGGGGGGTCAGGGGCCCCAGCATTTT; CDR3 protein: CASSEQGGQGPQHF
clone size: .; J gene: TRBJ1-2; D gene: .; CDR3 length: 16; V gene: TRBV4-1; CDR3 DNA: TGCGCCAGCAGCCAAAGTCCCACCAGGGAAGGGGGTGGCTACACCTTC; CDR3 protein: CASSQSPTREGGGYTF
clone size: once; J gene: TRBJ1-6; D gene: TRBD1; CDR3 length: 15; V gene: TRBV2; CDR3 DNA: TGTGCCAGCAGTGAGTCGGTCAGGGGGAATTCACCCCTCCACTTT; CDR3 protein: CASSESVRGNSPLHF
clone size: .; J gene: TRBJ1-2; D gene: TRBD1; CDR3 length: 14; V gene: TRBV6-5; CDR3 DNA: TGTGCCAGCAGTTACTCGGGTACAGGGGATGACTACACCTTC; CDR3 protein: CASSYSGTGDDYTF
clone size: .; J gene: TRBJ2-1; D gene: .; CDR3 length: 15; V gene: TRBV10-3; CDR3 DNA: TGTGCCATCATGGCGGCCCGGAGCTCCTACAATGAGCAGTTCTTC; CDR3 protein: CAIMAARSSYNEQFF
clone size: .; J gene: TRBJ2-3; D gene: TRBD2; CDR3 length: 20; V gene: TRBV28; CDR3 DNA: TGTGCCAGCAGTTTATCCAACTTAGCGGGAGGAGCTTCTAGCACAGATACGCAGTATTTT; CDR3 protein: CASSLSNLAGGASSTDTQYF
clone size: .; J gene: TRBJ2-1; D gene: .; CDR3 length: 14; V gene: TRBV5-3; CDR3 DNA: TGTGCCAGAAGCTCCCGGTCCCATGGTCATGAGCAGTTCTTC; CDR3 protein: CARSSRSHGHEQFF
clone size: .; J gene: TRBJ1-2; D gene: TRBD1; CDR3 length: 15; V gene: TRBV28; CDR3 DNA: TGTGCCAGCAGTTTGCCGGGGACAGGAGACTATGGCTACACCTTC; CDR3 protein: CASSLPGTGDYGYTF